The 21 T cell receptor beta chains below were found in one sample sequenced in a study of T cell changes during pregnancy in multiple sclerosis. Only in-frame clones appear in the TCRdb table, and some are missing; sequencing was by immunoSEQ multiplex PCR. The repertoire includes over 70,000 clones, over 85% of them detected once, and 3.5% to 4.5% sits in the top ten. Source: peripheral blood, taken in the first trimester of pregnancy. These receptors all stem from a female donor with multiple sclerosis, enrolled in a pregnancy study.

The chain links TRBV5-4 to TRBJ1-1; no clear D gene. Trimming cost V 3 bases and J 4 bases, with 7 bases left between them. From germline, CDR1 is SGHNT and CDR2 YYREEE (reference sequence). The CDR3 contains 12 residues. CDR3 coding DNA: TGTGCCAGCAGCTCCGGAGGCACTGAAGCTTTCTTT. Its protein is CASSSGGTEAFF. Based on the CDR3 plus reference TRBV5-4 and TRBJ1-1, the full variable domain is ETGVTQSPTHLIKTRGQQVTLRCSSQSGHNTVSWYQQALGQGPQFIFQYYREEENGRGNFPPRFSGLQFPNYSSELNVNALELDDSALYLCASSSGGTEAFFGQGTRLTVV.

The chain joins TRBV7-3 to TRBJ2-2; D possibly corresponds to TRBD2 (5 bases). CDR1 is SGHTA, CDR2 FQGTGA, per germline. The CDR3 consists of 14 residues. V was clipped by 5 bases and J by 1 base, with 8 bases between them. CDR3 coding DNA: TGTGCCAGCAGCCCCGCGGGGAACACCGGGGAGCTGTTTTTT. It is translated as CASSPAGNTGELFF.

This chain links TRBV4-1 with TRBJ2-7, with D possibly TRBD1 on 6 matching bases. The CDR3 has 15 residues. Germline V gene data show CDR1 as MGHRA and CDR2 as YSYEKL. Trimming shortened V by 0 bases and J by 5 bases, and 14 bases separated the two germline ends. The DNA of the CDR3 is TGCGCCAGCAGCCAAGACCGGCAGGGGATGGACGAGCAGTACTTC. Its protein is CASSQDRQGMDEQYF.

The chain's CDR3 is CASSHEVAGAIGANTGELFF. The CDR3 nucleotides read TGTGCCAGCAGCCACGAAGTAGCGGGGGCCATTGGGGCGAACACCGGGGAGCTGTTTTTT. This chain uses TRBV7-8 with TRBJ2-2; TRBD2 agrees at 9 bases. Germline CDR1 reads SGHVS; CDR2 reads FQNEAQ. CDR3 size: 20 residues. V gave up 5 bases and J gave up 0 bases; unmatched junction bases: 16. The entire variable domain, with the rest obtained from reference TRBV7-8 and TRBJ2-2, is as follows: GAGVSQSPRYKVAKRGQDVALRCDPISGHVSLFWYQQALGQGPEFLTYFQNEAQLDKSGLPSDRFFAERPEGSVSTLKIQRTQQEDSAVYLCASSHEVAGAIGANTGELFFGEGSRLTVL.

V is TRBV14 and J is TRBJ2-1; a possible D gene is TRBD2 (5 bases). Deletions cut 1 base from V and 4 bases from J, with 11 bases between. Germline CDR1 SGHDN, CDR2 FVKESK. The CDR3 extends over 15 amino acids. Here the CDR3 reads CASSQASRDYNEQFF. For the CDR3, the DNA is TGTGCCAGCAGCCAAGCTTCTCGGGATTACAATGAGCAGTTCTTC.

The chain has TRBV5-1 and TRBJ2-2; 8 nucleotides line up with TRBD2. Germline-derived CDR1 and CDR2 are SGHRS and YFSETQ. The CDR3 is 15 residues long. V gave up 4 bases and J gave up 4 bases; unmatched junction bases: 6. CDR3 DNA: TGCGCCAGCAGCCCGGGGGGGTCGAGCACCGGGGAGCTGTTTTTT. It codes for CASSPGGSSTGELFF. The entire variable domain, with the rest obtained from reference TRBV5-1 and TRBJ2-2, is as follows: KAGVTQTPRYLIKTRGQQVTLSCSPISGHRSVSWYQQTPGQGLQFLFEYFSETQRNKGNFPGRFSGRQFSNSRSEMNVSTLELGDSALYLCASSPGGSSTGELFFGEGSRLTVL.

The chain couples TRBV27 to TRBJ2-2; 8 bases are a match to TRBD2. Germline V gene sequence: CDR1 MNHEY, CDR2 SMNVEV (reference sequence). J lost 5 bases, V lost 2 bases, and 7 bases had no gene match. CDR3 length: 16 amino acids. CDR3 DNA: TGTGCCAGCAGTTTACAACGGGGGGGGGAGACCGGGGAGCTGTTTTTT. It translates to CASSLQRGGETGELFF.

This chain uses TRBV29-1 with TRBJ2-7, with D tentatively TRBD2 (5 bases). V was pared by 4 bases and J by 6 bases, with 16 bases between. The CDR3 loop spans 13 amino acids. Germline V CDR1 and CDR2: SQVTM, ANQGSEA. The DNA for the CDR3 is TGCAGCGTTGGAGGTGGCGGGCTGGGCGAGCAGTACTTC. Translating gives CSVGGGGLGEQYF.

Details on this clone: Other nucleotide sequences in the sample specify the same CDR3. This chain connects TRBV29-1 to TRBJ1-2; D might be TRBD1 (6 bases). V was pared by 4 bases and J by 3 bases, with 9 bases between. Germline V gives CDR1 SQVTM, CDR2 ANQGSEA. This CDR3 has 12 residues. The CDR3 DNA sequence: TGCAGCGTTGTCCCAGGGGACTATGGCTACACCTTC. It codes for CSVVPGDYGYTF.

This clone has a single count. The chain links TRBV15 to TRBJ2-6, with TRBD1 identical over 7 bases. V was clipped by 1 base and J by 1 base; unmatched bases: 7. The germline CDR1 and CDR2 sequences are LNHNV and YYDKDF (reference sequence). The CDR3 length is 18 residues. The CDR3: CATSRGTGAPSGANVLTF. Here the CDR3 DNA reads TGTGCCACCAGCAGAGGCACAGGGGCCCCGTCTGGGGCCAACGTCCTGACTTTC.

The chain employs TRBV27 and TRBJ1-5; a possible D gene is TRBD1 (6 bases). CDR1 and CDR2 (germline): MNHEY, SMNVEV (reference sequence). CDR3 size: 16 residues. V lost 0 bases, J lost 2 bases, and 11 bases lay in between. Here the CDR3 reads CASSLSGALGNQPQHF. The CDR3, as DNA: TGTGCCAGCAGTTTATCGGGGGCGTTGGGCAATCAGCCCCAGCATTTT.

This chain's CDR3 is CATSRWLEETYEQYF. The CDR3 nucleotides read TGTGCCACCAGCAGATGGTTGGAGGAAACCTACGAGCAGTACTTC. V is TRBV15 and J is TRBJ2-7; a possible D gene is TRBD2 (5 bases). The CDR3 runs 15 residues. Trimming stripped 2 bases from V and 2 bases from J, with 13 bases between. Germline V lookup: CDR1 LNHNV, CDR2 YYDKDF (reference sequence). The entire variable domain, with the rest obtained from reference TRBV15 and TRBJ2-7, is as follows: DAMVIQNPRYQVTQFGKPVTLSCSQTLNHNVMYWYQQKSSQAPKLLFHYYDKDFNNEADTPDNFQSRRPNTSFCFLDIRSPGLGDTAMYLCATSRWLEETYEQYFGPGTRLTVT.

This chain links TRBV6-1 with TRBJ1-5; possibly TRBD1 for D (6 bases). This CDR3 has 15 amino acids. CDR1 is MNHNS, CDR2 SASEGT, per germline. V lost 3 bases, J lost 0 bases, and 9 bases lay in between. CDR3 residues: CASSETGHSNQPQHF. CDR3 DNA: TGTGCCAGCAGTGAGACAGGACATAGCAATCAGCCCCAGCATTTT.

The V call is TRBV19, the J call TRBJ2-5; the D gene is possibly TRBD2 (7 bases). The CDR3 totals 13 residues. Per germline, CDR1 LNHDA and CDR2 SQIVND (reference sequence). V was trimmed by 7 bases and J by 5 bases, leaving 14 bases between them. CDR3 DNA: TGTGCCAGTACTGAGGGGGGGCTGGAGACCCAGTACTTC. This encodes CASTEGGLETQYF.

The J gene is TRBJ2-1, the V gene TRBV6-5; D perhaps matches TRBD1 (6 bases). The CDR3 length is 16 residues. The V gene's germline CDR1 is MNHEY and CDR2 SVGAGI. V gave up 2 bases and J gave up 5 bases, with 16 bases separating them. The CDR3 here is CASSYGAGASHNEQFF. In DNA form, the CDR3 reads TGTGCCAGCAGTTACGGGGCAGGGGCCTCGCACAATGAGCAGTTCTTC.

This chain uses TRBV6-1 with TRBJ1-5, with D tentatively TRBD1 (6 bases). V shed 1 base and J shed 10 bases, with 20 bases lying between them. The CDR3 runs 16 residues. From germline, CDR1 is MNHNS and CDR2 SASEGT. The DNA of the CDR3 is TGTGCCAGCAGTGAAGGCGGCCAGGGGTTGGCTTATCCCCAGCATTTT. As protein: CASSEGGQGLAYPQHF.

The rearrangement links TRBV5-1 to TRBJ1-2, with D perhaps TRBD1 (5 bases). V was clipped by 0 bases and J by 4 bases, with 13 bases between them. This CDR3 has 15 amino acids. The germline V gene has CDR1 SGHRS and CDR2 YFSETQ. CDR3 region: CASSLDLTGAYGYTF. CDR3 sequence (DNA): TGCGCCAGCAGCTTGGACCTCACAGGCGCCTATGGCTACACCTTC. Full variable domain (rest looked up from reference TRBV5-1 and TRBJ1-2): KAGVTQTPRYLIKTRGQQVTLSCSPISGHRSVSWYQQTPGQGLQFLFEYFSETQRNKGNFPGRFSGRQFSNSRSEMNVSTLELGDSALYLCASSLDLTGAYGYTFGSGTRLTVV.

The J gene is TRBJ2-5, the V gene TRBV13; 9 bases agree with TRBD2. V gave up 4 bases and J gave up 1 base; unmatched junction bases: 7. The V gene's germline CDR1 is PRHDT and CDR2 FYEKMQ (reference sequence). The CDR3 loop spans 16 amino acids. CDR3 DNA: TGTGCCAGCAGCTCAAATAGCGGGGGCCCCCAAGAGACCCAGTACTTC. It encodes CASSSNSGGPQETQYF.

The chain uses TRBV29-1 and TRBJ1-6; D might be TRBD1 (5 bases). The germline V gene encodes CDR1 SQVTM and CDR2 ANQGSEA. V was shortened by 6 bases and J by 7 bases, with 16 bases between the two germline ends. The CDR3 consists of 14 residues. DNA of the CDR3: TGCAGCGTCCGGGTCCCGGGGGTGAATTCACCCCTCCACTTT. It encodes CSVRVPGVNSPLHF.

The chain links TRBV7-8 to TRBJ2-7; D is uncertain. The germline V and J ends were trimmed by 6 bases and 3 bases, with 18 bases remaining between them. The length of the CDR3 is 15 residues. Germline CDR1 is SGHVS and CDR2 is FQNEAQ. Written as DNA, the CDR3 is TGTGCCAGCAGTCCCGAGCTCCCGGCGGACTACGAGCAGTACTTC. Residues: CASSPELPADYEQYF.

This chain uses TRBV5-4 with TRBJ2-1; 10 bases line up with TRBD1. From germline, CDR1 is SGHNT and CDR2 YYREEE (reference sequence). The junction had 5 bases not matched to a gene; V was cut back by 3 bases and J by 5 bases. The CDR3 consists of 15 residues. The CDR3 DNA follows: TGTGCCAGCAGCTGGCGACAGGGGGCGGACAATGAGCAGTTCTTC. This gives the protein CASSWRQGADNEQFF.